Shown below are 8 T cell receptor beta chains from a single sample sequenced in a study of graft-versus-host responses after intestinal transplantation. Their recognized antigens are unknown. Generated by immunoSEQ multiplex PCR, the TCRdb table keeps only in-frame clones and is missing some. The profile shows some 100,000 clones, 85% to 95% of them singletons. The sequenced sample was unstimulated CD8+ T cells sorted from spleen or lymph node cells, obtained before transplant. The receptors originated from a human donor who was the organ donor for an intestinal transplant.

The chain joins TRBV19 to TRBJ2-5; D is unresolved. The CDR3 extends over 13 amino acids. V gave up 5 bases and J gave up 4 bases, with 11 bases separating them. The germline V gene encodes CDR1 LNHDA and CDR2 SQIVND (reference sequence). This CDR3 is CASSGGPGETQYF. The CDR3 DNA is TGTGCCAGTAGTGGCGGTCCGGGAGAGACCCAGTACTTC.

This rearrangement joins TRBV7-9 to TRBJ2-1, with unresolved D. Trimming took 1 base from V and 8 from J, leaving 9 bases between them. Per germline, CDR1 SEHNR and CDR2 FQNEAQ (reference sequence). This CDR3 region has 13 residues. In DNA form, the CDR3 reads TGTGCCAGCAGCTTAGAAGTAGAATATGAGCAGTTCTTC. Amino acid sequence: CASSLEVEYEQFF.

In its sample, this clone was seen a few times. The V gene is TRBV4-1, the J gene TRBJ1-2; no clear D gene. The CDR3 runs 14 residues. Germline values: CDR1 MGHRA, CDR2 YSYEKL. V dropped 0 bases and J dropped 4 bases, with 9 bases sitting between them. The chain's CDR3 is CASSQEGGFYGYTF. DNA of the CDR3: TGCGCCAGCAGCCAAGAGGGAGGGTTCTATGGCTACACCTTC.

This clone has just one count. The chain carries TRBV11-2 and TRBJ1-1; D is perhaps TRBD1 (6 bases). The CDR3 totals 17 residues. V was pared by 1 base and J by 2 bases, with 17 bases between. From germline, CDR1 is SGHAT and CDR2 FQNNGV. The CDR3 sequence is CASSLVRGAATNTEAFF. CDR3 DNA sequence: TGTGCCAGCAGCTTAGTACGGGGGGCGGCGACCAACACTGAAGCTTTCTTT. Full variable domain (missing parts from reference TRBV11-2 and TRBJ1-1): EAGVAQSPRYKIIEKRQSVAFWCNPISGHATLYWYQQILGQGPKLLIQFQNNGVVDDSQLPKDRFSAERLKGVDSTLKIQPAKLEDSAVYLCASSLVRGAATNTEAFFGQGTRLTVV.

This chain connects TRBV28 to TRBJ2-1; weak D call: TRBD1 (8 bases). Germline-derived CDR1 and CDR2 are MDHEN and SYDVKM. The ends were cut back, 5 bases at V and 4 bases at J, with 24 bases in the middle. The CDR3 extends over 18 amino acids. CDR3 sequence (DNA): TGTGCCAGCAGTCTCTGGGTGGGAGGGGACAGGCCATACAATGAGCAGTTCTTC. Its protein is CASSLWVGGDRPYNEQFF.

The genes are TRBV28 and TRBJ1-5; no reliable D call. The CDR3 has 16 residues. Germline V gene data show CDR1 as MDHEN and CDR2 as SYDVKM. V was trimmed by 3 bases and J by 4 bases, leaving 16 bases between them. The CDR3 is CASSFNPDKPNQPQHF. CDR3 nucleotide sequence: TGTGCCAGCAGTTTTAATCCAGACAAGCCAAATCAGCCCCAGCATTTT.

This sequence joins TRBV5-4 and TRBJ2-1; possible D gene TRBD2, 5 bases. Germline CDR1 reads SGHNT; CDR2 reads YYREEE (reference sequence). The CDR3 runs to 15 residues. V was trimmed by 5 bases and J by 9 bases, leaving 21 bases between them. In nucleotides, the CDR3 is TGTGCCAGCAGTCACCGCCCATTAACCCGGGGTGAGCAGTTCTTC. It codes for CASSHRPLTRGEQFF.

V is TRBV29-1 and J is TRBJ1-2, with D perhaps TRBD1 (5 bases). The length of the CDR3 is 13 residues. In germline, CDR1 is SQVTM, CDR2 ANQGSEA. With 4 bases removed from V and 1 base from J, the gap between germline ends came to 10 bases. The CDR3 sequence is CSVGGGDNYGYTF. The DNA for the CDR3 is TGCAGCGTTGGTGGAGGGGATAACTATGGCTACACCTTC.